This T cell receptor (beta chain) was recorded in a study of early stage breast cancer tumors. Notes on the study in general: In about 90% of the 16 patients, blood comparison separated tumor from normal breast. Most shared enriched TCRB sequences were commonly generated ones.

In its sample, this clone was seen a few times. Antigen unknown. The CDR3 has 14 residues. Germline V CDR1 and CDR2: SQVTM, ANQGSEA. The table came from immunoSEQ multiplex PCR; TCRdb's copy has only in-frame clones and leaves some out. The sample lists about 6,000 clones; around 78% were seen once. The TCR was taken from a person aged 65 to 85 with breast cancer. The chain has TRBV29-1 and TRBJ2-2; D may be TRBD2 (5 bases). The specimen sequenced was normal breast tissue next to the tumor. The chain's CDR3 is CNQLSGEDTGELFF. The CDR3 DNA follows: TGCAACCAGTTAAGCGGAGAAGACACCGGGGAGCTGTTTTTT.